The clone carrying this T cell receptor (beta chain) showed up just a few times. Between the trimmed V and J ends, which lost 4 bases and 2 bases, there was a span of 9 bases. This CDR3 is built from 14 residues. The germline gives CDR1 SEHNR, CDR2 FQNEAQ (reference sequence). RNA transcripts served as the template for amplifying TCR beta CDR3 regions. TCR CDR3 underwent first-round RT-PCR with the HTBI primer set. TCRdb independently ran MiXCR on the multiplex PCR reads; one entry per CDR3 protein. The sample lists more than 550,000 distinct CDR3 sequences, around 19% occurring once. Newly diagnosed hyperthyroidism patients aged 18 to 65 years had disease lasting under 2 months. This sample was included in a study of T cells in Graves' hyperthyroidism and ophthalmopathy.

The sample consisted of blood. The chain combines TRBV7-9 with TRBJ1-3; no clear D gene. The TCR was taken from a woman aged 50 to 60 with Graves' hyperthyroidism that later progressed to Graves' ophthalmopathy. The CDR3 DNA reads TGTGCCAGCAGCTCTCCACCTCCTGGAAACACCATATATTTT. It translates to CASSSPPPGNTIYF. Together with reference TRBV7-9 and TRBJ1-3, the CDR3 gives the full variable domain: DTGVSQNPRHKITKRGQNVTFRCDPISEHNRLYWYRQTLGQGPEFLTYFQNEAQLEKSRLLSDRFSAERPKGSFSTLEIQRTEQGDSAMYLCASSSPPPGNTIYFGEGSWLTVV.